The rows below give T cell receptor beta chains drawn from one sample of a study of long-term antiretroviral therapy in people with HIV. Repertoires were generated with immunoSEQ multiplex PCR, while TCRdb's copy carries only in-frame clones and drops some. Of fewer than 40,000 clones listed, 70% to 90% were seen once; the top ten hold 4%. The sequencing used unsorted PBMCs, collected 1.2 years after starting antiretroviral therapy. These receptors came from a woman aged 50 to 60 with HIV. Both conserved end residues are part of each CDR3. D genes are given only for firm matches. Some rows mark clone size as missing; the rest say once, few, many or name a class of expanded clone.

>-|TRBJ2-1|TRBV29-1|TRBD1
CSVLGDRGRNEQFF
TGCAGCGTGCTAGGGGACAGGGGGAGGAATGAGCAGTTCTTC
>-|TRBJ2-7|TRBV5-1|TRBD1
CASSFSASNRGTGYEQYF
TGCGCCAGCAGCTTTTCCGCGTCAAACAGGGGAACAGGATACGAGCAGTACTTC
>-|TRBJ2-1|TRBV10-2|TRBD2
CASSLAGGYNEQFF
TGCGCCAGCAGCCTAGCGGGGGGGTACAATGAGCAGTTCTTC
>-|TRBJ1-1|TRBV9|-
CASSARTALNTEAFF
TGTGCCAGCAGCGCTCGGACAGCCTTAAACACTGAAGCTTTCTTT
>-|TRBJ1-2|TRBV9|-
CASSVGPGGEGYTF
TGTGCCAGCAGCGTAGGTCCGGGGGGAGAAGGCTACACCTTC
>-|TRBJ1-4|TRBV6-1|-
CASSPRGDYNEKLFF
TGTGCCAGCAGCCCACGGGGGGACTATAATGAAAAACTGTTTTTT
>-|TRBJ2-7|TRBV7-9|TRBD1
CASSLGGTEDLSYEQYF
TGTGCCAGCAGCTTAGGAGGGACAGAAGACCTCTCCTACGAGCAGTACTTC
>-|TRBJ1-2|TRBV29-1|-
CSVGVATELPTNYGYTF
TGCAGCGTTGGGGTGGCGACAGAGCTCCCAACGAACTATGGCTACACCTTC
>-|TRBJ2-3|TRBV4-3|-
CASSLRGSTDTQYF
TGCGCCAGCAGCCTACGGGGTAGCACAGATACGCAGTATTTT
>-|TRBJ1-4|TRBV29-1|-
CSAYSSGEKLFF
TGCAGCGCGTATAGCTCAGGTGAAAAACTGTTTTTT
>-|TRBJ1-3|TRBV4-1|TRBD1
CASSKIQGTDSGNTIYF
TGCGCCAGCAGCAAAATCCAAGGGACAGACTCTGGAAACACCATATATTTT
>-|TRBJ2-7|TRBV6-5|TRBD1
CASGSQGPLSYEQYF
TGTGCCAGCGGTTCACAGGGGCCCTTATCCTACGAGCAGTACTTC
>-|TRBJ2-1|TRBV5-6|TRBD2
CASSLSGGLYNEQFF
TGTGCCAGCAGCCTCAGCGGGGGCCTTTACAATGAGCAGTTCTTC
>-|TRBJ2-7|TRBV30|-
CAWSVRGTKAYEQYF
TGTGCCTGGAGTGTCCGAGGGACAAAGGCCTACGAGCAGTACTTC
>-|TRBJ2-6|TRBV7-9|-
CASSPDAANVLTF
TGTGCCAGCAGCCCCGACGCGGCCAACGTCCTGACTTTC
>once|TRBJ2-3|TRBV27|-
CASSPRAPDTQYF
TGTGCCAGCAGCCCCAGAGCCCCAGATACGCAGTATTTT
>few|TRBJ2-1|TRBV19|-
CASSTGQSDEQFF
TGTGCCAGTAGTACCGGACAGTCGGATGAGCAGTTCTTC
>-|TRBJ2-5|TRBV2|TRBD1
CASSPQTGGQETQYF
TGTGCCAGCAGCCCCCAGACAGGGGGCCAAGAGACCCAGTACTTC
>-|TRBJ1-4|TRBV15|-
CATSRARTAENEKLFF
TGTGCCACCAGCAGAGCCCGGACGGCAGAAAATGAAAAACTGTTTTTT
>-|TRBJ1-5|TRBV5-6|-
CASSLGLNSNQPQHF
TGTGCCAGCAGCTTGGGGCTGAATAGCAATCAGCCCCAGCATTTT
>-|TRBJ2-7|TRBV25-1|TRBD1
CASSSDRGVGYEQYF
TGTGCCAGCAGTTCGGACAGGGGAGTAGGCTACGAGCAGTACTTC
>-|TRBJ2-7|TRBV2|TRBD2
CASKVSGGEPYEQYF
TGTGCCAGCAAGGTTAGCGGGGGGGAACCCTACGAGCAGTACTTC
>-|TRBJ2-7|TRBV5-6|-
CASSLDGTQFYEQYF
TGTGCCAGCAGCTTGGACGGGACCCAATTCTACGAGCAGTACTTC
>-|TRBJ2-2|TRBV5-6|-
CASSLVLTGELFF
TGTGCCAGCAGCTTGGTCCTCACCGGGGAGCTGTTTTTT
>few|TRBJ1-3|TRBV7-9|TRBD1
CASSPWQGQGTTGNTIYF
TGTGCCAGCAGCCCATGGCAGGGACAGGGGACGACTGGAAACACCATATATTTT
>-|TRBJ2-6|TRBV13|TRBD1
CASSPPRGDRGVSGANVLTF
TGTGCCAGCAGCCCCCCTCGGGGCGACAGGGGGGTCTCTGGGGCCAACGTCCTGACTTTC
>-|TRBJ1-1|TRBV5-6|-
CASSRWGDTEAFF
TGTGCCAGCAGCCGTTGGGGAGACACTGAAGCTTTCTTT
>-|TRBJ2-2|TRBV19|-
CASKIGAGDGELFF
TGTGCCAGTAAGATTGGGGCAGGGGACGGGGAGCTGTTTTTT
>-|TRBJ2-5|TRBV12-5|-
CASGWDIQQETQYF
TGTGCTAGTGGTTGGGACATACAACAAGAGACCCAGTACTTC
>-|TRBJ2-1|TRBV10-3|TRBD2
CAIPGTSGGTAYNEQFF
TGTGCCATTCCCGGAACTAGCGGGGGGACCGCCTACAATGAGCAGTTCTTC
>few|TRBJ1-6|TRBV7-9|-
CASSLARRGRGSPLHF
TGTGCCAGCAGCTTAGCCCGCAGAGGCCGGGGGTCACCCCTCCACTTT
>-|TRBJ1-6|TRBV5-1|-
CASSLGQPDSPLHF
TGCGCCAGCAGCTTGGGACAGCCCGATTCACCCCTCCACTTT
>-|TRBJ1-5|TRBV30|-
CAWSVRGRSNQPQHF
TGTGCCTGGAGTGTACGAGGACGAAGCAATCAGCCCCAGCATTTT
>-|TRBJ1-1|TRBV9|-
CASSVVSDNTEAFF
TGTGCCAGCAGCGTAGTGTCAGATAACACTGAAGCTTTCTTT
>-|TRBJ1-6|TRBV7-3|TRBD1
CASSFRQGVNSPLHF
TGTGCCAGCAGTTTCAGACAGGGGGTTAATTCACCCCTCCACTTT
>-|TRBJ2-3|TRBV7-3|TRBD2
CASSPRGGLSTRDTQYF
TGTGCCAGCAGCCCCCGGGGGGGCCTATCTACTAGAGATACGCAGTATTTT
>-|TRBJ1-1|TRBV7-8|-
CASSLARYSTEAFF
TGTGCCAGCAGCTTAGCCCGCTACTCAACTGAAGCTTTCTTT
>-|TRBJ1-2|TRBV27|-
CASSLSGTNYGYTF
TGTGCCAGCAGTTTATCCGGGACGAACTATGGCTACACCTTC
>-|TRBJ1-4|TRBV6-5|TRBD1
CASSWRQGRNEKLFF
TGTGCCAGCAGTTGGAGACAGGGCCGGAATGAAAAACTGTTTTTT
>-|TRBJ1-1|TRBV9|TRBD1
CASSVTTGPNTEAFF
TGTGCCAGCAGCGTGACGACAGGGCCGAACACTGAAGCTTTCTTT
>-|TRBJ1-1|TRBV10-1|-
CFCRGHTNTEAFF
TGTTTTTGCCGGGGGCATACGAACACTGAAGCTTTCTTT
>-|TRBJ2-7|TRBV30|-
CAWSQGYEQYF
TGTGCCTGGAGCCAGGGCTACGAGCAGTACTTC
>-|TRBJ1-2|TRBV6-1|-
CASSPVGGWNGYTF
TGTGCCAGCAGCCCCGTGGGGGGTTGGAATGGCTACACCTTC
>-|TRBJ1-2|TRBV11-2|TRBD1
CASSLVEGANTF
TGTGCCAGCAGCTTAGTTGAGGGGGCAAACACCTTC
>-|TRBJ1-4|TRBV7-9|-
CASSPGQNQEKLFF
TGTGCCAGCAGCCCCGGACAGAATCAGGAAAAACTGTTTTTT
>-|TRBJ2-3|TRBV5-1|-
CASSPSTGRDTQYF
TGCGCCAGCAGCCCCTCGACAGGTAGAGATACGCAGTATTTT
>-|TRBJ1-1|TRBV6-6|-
CASSYSGEAFF
TGTGCCAGCAGTTACTCAGGTGAAGCTTTCTTT
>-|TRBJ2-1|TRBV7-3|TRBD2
CASSVEAGVGYNEQFF
TGTGCCAGCAGCGTGGAGGCGGGAGTTGGATACAATGAGCAGTTCTTC
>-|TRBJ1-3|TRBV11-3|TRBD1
CASSLTGVGNTIYF
TGTGCCAGCAGCCTTACAGGGGTCGGAAACACCATATATTTT
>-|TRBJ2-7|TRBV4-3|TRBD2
CASSQRLAGGLSVGEQYF
TGCGCCAGCAGCCAGAGACTAGCGGGGGGTCTCTCGGTAGGCGAGCAGTACTTC
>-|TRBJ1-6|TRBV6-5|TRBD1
CASRSPTGGTSPLHF
TGTGCCAGCAGATCTCCGACAGGGGGCACTTCACCCCTCCACTTT
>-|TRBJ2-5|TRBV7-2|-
CASSEQETQYF
TGTGCCAGCAGCGAACAAGAGACCCAGTACTTC
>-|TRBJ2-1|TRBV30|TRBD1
CAGKMGDRQTYNEQFF
TGTGCCGGGAAGATGGGGGACAGACAAACATACAATGAGCAGTTCTTC
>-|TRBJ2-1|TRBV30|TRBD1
CAWTGSGGRTNEQFF
TGTGCCTGGACCGGATCAGGGGGCAGGACCAATGAGCAGTTCTTC
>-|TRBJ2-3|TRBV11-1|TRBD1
CASRDPGQGVSDTQYF
TGTGCCAGCAGGGATCCGGGACAGGGGGTTTCAGATACGCAGTATTTT